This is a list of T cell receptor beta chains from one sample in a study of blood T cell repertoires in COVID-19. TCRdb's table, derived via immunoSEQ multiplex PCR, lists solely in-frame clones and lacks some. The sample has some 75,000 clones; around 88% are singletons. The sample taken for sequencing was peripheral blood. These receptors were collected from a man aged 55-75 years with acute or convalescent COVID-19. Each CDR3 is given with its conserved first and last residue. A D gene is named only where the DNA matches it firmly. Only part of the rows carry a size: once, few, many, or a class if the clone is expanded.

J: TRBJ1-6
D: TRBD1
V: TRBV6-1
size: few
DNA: TGTGCCAGCAGTGAAGGAGTCAGGGGGCTTGGTTCACCCCTCCACTTT
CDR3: CASSEGVRGLGSPLHF

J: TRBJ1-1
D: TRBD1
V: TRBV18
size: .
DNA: TGTGCCAGCTCACCGGGACAGGTGGGGACTGAAGCTTTCTTT
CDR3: CASSPGQVGTEAFF

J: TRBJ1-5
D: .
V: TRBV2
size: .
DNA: TGTGCCAGCAGTGCGGACAGCAATAGCAATCAGCCCCAGCATTTT
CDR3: CASSADSNSNQPQHF

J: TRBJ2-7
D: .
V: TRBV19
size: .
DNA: TGTGCCAGTAGTTCCCATTCGGACAGACCCTACGAGCAGTACTTC
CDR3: CASSSHSDRPYEQYF

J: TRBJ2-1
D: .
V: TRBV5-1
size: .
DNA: TGCGCCAGCAGCAGAACCCTAGGAGTCGGCTACAATGAGCAGTTCTTC
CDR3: CASSRTLGVGYNEQFF

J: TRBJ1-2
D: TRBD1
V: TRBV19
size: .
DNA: TGTGCCAGTAGTATCGAACAGGGGCCATTCTATGGCTACACCTTC
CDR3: CASSIEQGPFYGYTF

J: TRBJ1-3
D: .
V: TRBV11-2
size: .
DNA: TGTGCCAGCAGCATAAGAGGTGGAAACACCATATATTTT
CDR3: CASSIRGGNTIYF

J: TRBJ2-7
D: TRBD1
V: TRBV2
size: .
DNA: TGTGCCAGCAGTGAAACAGGGGCCTACGAGCAGTACTTC
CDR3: CASSETGAYEQYF

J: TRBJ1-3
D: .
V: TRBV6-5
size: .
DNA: TGTGCCAGCCTGCCTGGGGGGGAAAGAAACACCATATATTTT
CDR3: CASLPGGERNTIYF

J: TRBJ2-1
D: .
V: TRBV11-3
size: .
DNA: TGTGCCAGCAGCGAGGCATTACAGGGAAATGAGCAGTTCTTC
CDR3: CASSEALQGNEQFF

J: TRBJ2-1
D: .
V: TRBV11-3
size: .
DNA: TGTGCCAGCAGCTTCATGAGAAACAATGAGCAGTTCTTC
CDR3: CASSFMRNNEQFF

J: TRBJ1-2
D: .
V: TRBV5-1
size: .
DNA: TGCGCCAGCAGCTTGTCTCGGGGGGTGTCCTATGGCTACACCTTC
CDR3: CASSLSRGVSYGYTF

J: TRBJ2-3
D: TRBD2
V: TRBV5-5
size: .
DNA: TGTGCCAGCAGCTTATTGATCAGCGGGAGAACAGATACGCAGTATTTT
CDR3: CASSLLISGRTDTQYF

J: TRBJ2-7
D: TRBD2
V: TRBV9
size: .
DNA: TGTGCCAGCAGCGTAGGCCTAGCGGCGAGTGTCGACGAGCAGTACTTC
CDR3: CASSVGLAASVDEQYF

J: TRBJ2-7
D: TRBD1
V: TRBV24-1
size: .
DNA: TGTGCCACCAGTGATCCGACAGGGGGCTCGGGCGAGCAGTACTTC
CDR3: CATSDPTGGSGEQYF

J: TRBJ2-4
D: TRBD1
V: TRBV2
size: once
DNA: TGTGCCAGCAGTGACTTTTGGTTGGGGACAGCGAAAAACATTCAGTACTTC
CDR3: CASSDFWLGTAKNIQYF

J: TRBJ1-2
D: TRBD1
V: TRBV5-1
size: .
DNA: TGCGCCAGCAGTGGGGGAAGAGGACAGGCAACCTATGGCTACACCTTC
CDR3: CASSGGRGQATYGYTF

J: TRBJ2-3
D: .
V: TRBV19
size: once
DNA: TGTGCCAGTCACCAGGGCCCTTCTCGCACAGATACGCAGTATTTT
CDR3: CASHQGPSRTDTQYF

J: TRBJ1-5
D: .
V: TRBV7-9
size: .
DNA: TGTGCCAGCAGCTTAGGCCAGGTTAATCAGCCCCAGCATTTT
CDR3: CASSLGQVNQPQHF

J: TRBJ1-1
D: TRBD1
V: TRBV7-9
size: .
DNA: TGTGCCAGCAGTTCAGGGGGCACTGAAGCTTTCTTT
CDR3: CASSSGGTEAFF

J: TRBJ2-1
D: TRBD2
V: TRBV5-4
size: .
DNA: TGTGCCCTCGGGGGGACTAACAATGAGCAGTTCTTC
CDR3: CALGGTNNEQFF

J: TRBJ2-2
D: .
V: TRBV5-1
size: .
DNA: TGCGCCACCATGGGCCTGAACACCGGGGAGCTGTTTTTT
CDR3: CATMGLNTGELFF

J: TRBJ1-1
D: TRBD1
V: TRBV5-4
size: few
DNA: TGTGCCAGCAGCGCGGGACAGATAAACACTGAAGCTTTCTTT
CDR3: CASSAGQINTEAFF

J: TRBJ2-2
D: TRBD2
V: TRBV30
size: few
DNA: TGTGCCTGGAAGGGACTAGCGGGAGAGGTGGGCACCGGGGAGCTGTTTTTT
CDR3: CAWKGLAGEVGTGELFF

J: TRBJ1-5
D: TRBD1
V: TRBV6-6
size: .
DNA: TGTGCCAGCAGTCCCGGGACAGTCACTCATGGCAATCAGCCCCAGCATTTT
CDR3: CASSPGTVTHGNQPQHF

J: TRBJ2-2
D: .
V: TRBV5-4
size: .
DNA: TGTGCCAGCAGCTATACGACAGTGAACACCGGGGAGCTGTTTTTT
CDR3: CASSYTTVNTGELFF

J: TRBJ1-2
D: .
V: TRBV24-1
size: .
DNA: TGTGCCACCAGTGATACCGAGCGGCCGCCCTATGGCTACACCTTC
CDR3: CATSDTERPPYGYTF

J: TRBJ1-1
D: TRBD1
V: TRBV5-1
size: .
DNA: TGCGCCAGCAGCTACGAGACAGGGAAACCGTACACTGAAGCTTTCTTT
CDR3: CASSYETGKPYTEAFF

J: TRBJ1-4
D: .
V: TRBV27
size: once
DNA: TGTGCCAGCAGTTTGTTCCGAGATGAAAAACTGTTTTTT
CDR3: CASSLFRDEKLFF

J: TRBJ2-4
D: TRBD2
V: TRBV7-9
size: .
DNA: TGTGCCAGCAGCCCCCCCGGCGGGAGTATATACATTCAGTACTTC
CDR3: CASSPPGGSIYIQYF

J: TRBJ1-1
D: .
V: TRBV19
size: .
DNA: TGTGCCAGTAGTAATCCGGGGTTGCGTGATGAAGCTTTCTTT
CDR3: CASSNPGLRDEAFF

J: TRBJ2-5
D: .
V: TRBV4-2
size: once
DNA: TGTGCCAGCAGCCAAGATCCCCTCGGGGAGACCCAGTACTTC
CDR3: CASSQDPLGETQYF

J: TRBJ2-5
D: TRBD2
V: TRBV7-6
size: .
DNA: TGTGCCAGCAGCCGGGAGGAAGAGACCCAGTACTTC
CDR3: CASSREEETQYF

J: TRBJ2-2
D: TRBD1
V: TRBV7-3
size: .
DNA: TGTGCCAGCAGCCCAGGGGGCGCGGACACCGGGGAGCTGTTTTTT
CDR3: CASSPGGADTGELFF

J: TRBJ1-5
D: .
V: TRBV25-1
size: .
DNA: TGTGCCAGCAGTGGGGGGCATGACCAGCCCCAGCATTTT
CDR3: CASSGGHDQPQHF

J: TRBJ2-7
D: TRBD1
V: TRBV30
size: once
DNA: TGTGCCAATGGTGGCGGAGCGGACAGGGCGTCCTACGAGCAGTACTTC
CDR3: CANGGGADRASYEQYF

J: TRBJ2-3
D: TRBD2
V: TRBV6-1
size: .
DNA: TGTGCCAGCAGTGACAATAGCGGGAGGATAGCAGATACGCAGTATTTT
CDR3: CASSDNSGRIADTQYF

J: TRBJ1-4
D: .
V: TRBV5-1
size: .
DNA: TGCGCCAGCAGCGCCCGAGCACAGGGAGAAAAACTGTTTTTT
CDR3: CASSARAQGEKLFF

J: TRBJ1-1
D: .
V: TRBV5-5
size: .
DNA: TGTGCCAGCAGTCAGCGGACAGCCCCGAACACTGAAGCTTTCTTT
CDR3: CASSQRTAPNTEAFF

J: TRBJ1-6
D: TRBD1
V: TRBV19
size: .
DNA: TGTGCCAGTAGTATAACCCACAGGGGAAGGAATTCACCCCTCCACTTT
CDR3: CASSITHRGRNSPLHF

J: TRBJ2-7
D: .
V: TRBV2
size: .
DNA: TGTGCCAGCAGTGAGACAGCCGTGATGGGTGGCGAGCAGTACTTC
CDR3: CASSETAVMGGEQYF

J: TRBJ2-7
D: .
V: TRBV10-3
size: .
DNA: TGTGCCATCAGTGAGTCGGGCCCCGCCTACGAGCAGTACTTC
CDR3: CAISESGPAYEQYF

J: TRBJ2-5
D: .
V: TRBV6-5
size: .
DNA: TGTGCCAGCAGGGGTTATAGAGCCAGCGGAGAGACCCAGTACTTC
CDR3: CASRGYRASGETQYF

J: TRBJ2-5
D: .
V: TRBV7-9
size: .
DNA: TGTGCCAGCAGCTTGGGACTCAACCAAGAGACCCAGTACTTC
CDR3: CASSLGLNQETQYF

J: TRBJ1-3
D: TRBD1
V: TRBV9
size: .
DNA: TGTGCCAGCAGCGCCTCGGACAGGCTCTCTGGAAACACCATATATTTT
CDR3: CASSASDRLSGNTIYF

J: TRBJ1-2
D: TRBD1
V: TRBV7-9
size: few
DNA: TGTGCCAGCAGCTTAGTAGGGGGACAGGGGGCTTTTATCGACTATGGCTACACCTTC
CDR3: CASSLVGGQGAFIDYGYTF

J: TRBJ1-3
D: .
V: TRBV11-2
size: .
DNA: TGTGCCAGCAGCTTACGGGGATATGGAAACACCATATATTTT
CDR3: CASSLRGYGNTIYF